This passage covers 8 T cell receptor beta chains from one sample sequenced in a study of T-cell reconstitution after alpha-beta-depleted transplantation in children. TCRbeta library construction was performed incorporating unique molecular identifiers. Via MiXCR, TCRdb re-called the PCR reads, giving one row per CDR3 protein. The sample includes about 580,000 distinct CDR3 sequences, around 23% of them seen just once. The material sequenced was PBMCs, mostly from graft donor cells, taken 360 days after TCRalphabeta/CD19-depleted stem cell transplant. Every receptor here comes from a boy under three years old who had a stem cell transplant for acute myeloid leukemia, so the T cells may come from the graft donor.

The rearrangement links TRBV25-1 to TRBJ1-6; D is unclear. The CDR3 is 15 residues long. Trimming took off 2 bases at V and 8 bases at J, with 13 bases between the two ends. Germline loops: CDR1 MGHDK, CDR2 SYGVNS. The CDR3 is CASSEPGRPYSPLHF. The CDR3 DNA reads TGTGCCAGCAGTGAACCCGGACGGCCCTATTCACCCCTCCACTTT.

The rearrangement uses TRBV6-5 and TRBJ1-1; no firm D call. Germline V gives CDR1 MNHEY, CDR2 SVGAGI. The CDR3 has 19 residues. Trimming removed 0 bases at V and 0 bases at J, with 20 bases between. The CDR3 spells CASSYSRARAAWVNTEAFF. The CDR3 nucleotides read TGTGCCAGCAGTTACTCGAGGGCCCGGGCAGCCTGGGTGAACACTGAAGCTTTCTTT.

V and J are TRBV20-1 and TRBJ2-5; 9 bases are a match to TRBD1. Germline CDR1 reads DFQATT; CDR2 reads SNEGSKA (reference sequence). Trimming cost V 0 bases and J 5 bases; bases outside gene matches: 13. The length of the CDR3 is 17 residues. This chain's CDR3 is CSAREGDREGRHETQYF. CDR3 coding DNA: TGCAGTGCTAGAGAGGGGGACAGGGAAGGGCGCCACGAGACCCAGTACTTC.

This chain links TRBV20-1 with TRBJ2-7; D may be TRBD1 (5 bases). Trimming removed 4 bases at V and 6 bases at J, with 10 bases between. This CDR3 contains 11 residues. Germline V gene lookup returns CDR1 DFQATT and CDR2 SNEGSKA (reference sequence). DNA of the CDR3: TGCAGTGCTATACCTAGGGGCGAGCAGTACGTC. Protein: CSAIPRGEQYV.

The chain links TRBV20-1 to TRBJ2-7, with D unresolved. Germline assignment: CDR1 DFQATT and CDR2 SNEGSKA (reference sequence). This CDR3 comprises 14 residues. Trimming pared 2 bases from V and 3 bases from J, leaving 14 bases between. Written as DNA, the CDR3 is TGCAGTGCTAGATCGACGGTCCAATACTACGAGCAGTACTTC. Its translation is CSARSTVQYYEQYF.

This clonotype was observed at least ten times. This chain links TRBV7-2 with TRBJ1-1, with D maybe TRBD1 (6 bases). The CDR3 totals 12 residues. Germline V gives CDR1 SGHTA, CDR2 FQGNSA. V lost 4 bases and J lost 11, with 14 bases in between. The CDR3 is CASSWAGEDAFF. The CDR3 DNA reads TGTGCCAGCAGCTGGGCAGGGGAGGACGCTTTCTTT.

The chain employs TRBV6-5 and TRBJ1-2, with D maybe TRBD1 (6 bases). This CDR3 is built from 13 residues. Germline CDR1 MNHEY, CDR2 SVGAGI. Trimming cost V 2 bases and J 2 bases, with 6 bases left between them. The DNA of the CDR3 is TGTGCCAGCAGTTACGACAGGAACTATGGCTACACCTTC. Translating gives CASSYDRNYGYTF.

This clonotype was recorded a few times. This chain links TRBV5-4 with TRBJ2-5; D may be TRBD2 (5 bases). Germline CDR1 is SGHNT and CDR2 is YYREEE (reference sequence). The V end lost 0 bases, the J end lost 2 bases, and 8 bases lay between the germline ends. This CDR3 comprises 14 residues. CDR3 DNA sequence: TGTGCCAGCAGCTTGGAAGGACTTCAAGAGACCCAGTACTTC. Translated, it gives CASSLEGLQETQYF.